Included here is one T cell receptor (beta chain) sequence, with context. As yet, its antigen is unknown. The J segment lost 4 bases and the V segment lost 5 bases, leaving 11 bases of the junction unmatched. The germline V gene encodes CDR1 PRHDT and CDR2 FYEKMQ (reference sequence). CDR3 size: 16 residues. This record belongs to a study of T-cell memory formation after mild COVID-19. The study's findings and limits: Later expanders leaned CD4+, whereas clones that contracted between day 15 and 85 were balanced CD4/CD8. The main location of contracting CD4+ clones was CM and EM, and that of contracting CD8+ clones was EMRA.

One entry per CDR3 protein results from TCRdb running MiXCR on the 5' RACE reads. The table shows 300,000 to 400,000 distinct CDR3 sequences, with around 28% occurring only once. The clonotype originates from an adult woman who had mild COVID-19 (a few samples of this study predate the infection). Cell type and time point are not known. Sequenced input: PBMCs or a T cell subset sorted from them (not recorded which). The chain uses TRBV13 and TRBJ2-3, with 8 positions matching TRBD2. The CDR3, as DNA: TGTGCCAGCAGCGACCACAAGCCCGGGGGGGCAGATACGCAGTATTTT. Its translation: CASSDHKPGGADTQYF.